The present T cell receptor (beta chain) was sequenced within a study of T cell clonality in common variable immunodeficiency. Broader study findings: T cell subpopulation sequencing would be needed to explain CVID clonality. Compared with healthy controls, CVID subjects showed increased TCRbeta clonality, mostly in about a third.

At least ten counts were recorded for this clone. Its antigen is unidentified. The CDR3 end is not reached by the read, which stops 3 residues before it; the germline J gene fills it in. This CDR3 region has 18 residues. The germline V gene has CDR1 LGHNA and CDR2 YNFKEQ. The V and J ends lost 0 bases and 0 bases, in that order; junction bases with no gene match: 5. The table came from immunoSEQ multiplex PCR; TCRdb's copy has only in-frame clones and leaves some out. The data show tens of thousands of clones, with none appearing a single time. Material: peripheral blood mononuclear cells. The chain carries TRBV4-2 and TRBJ2-6; 7 bases are a match to TRBD2. This TCR was sampled from a person aged 18 to 75 in good health. Partial CDR3 DNA: TGTGCCAGCAGCCAAGAAGAGAGCGGGACCTCTGGGGCCAACGTC. Translation gives CASSQEESGTSGANV. The complete CDR3 protein is CASSQEESGTSGANVLTF.